Listed here are 14 T cell receptor beta chains from one sample, sequenced in a study of early T cells in non-severe SARS-CoV-2 infection. Via MiXCR, TCRdb re-called the 5' RACE reads, giving one row per CDR3 protein. The sample lists roughly 92,000 distinct CDR3 sequences; approximately 12% were seen once. Material: whole blood, obtained at baseline. The receptor set was obtained from an adult who was a healthcare worker with PCR-confirmed SARS-CoV-2 infection or an uninfected control (not recorded which).

This clonotype was counted at least ten times. The chain employs TRBV10-1 and TRBJ1-3; maybe TRBD1 (5 bases). The CDR3 is 14 amino acids. The V and J ends lost 2 bases and 2 bases respectively, with 7 bases between them. Germline values: CDR1 WNHNN, CDR2 SYGVQD (reference sequence). CDR3 residues: CASSEQGPGNTIYF. The CDR3 DNA reads TGCGCCAGCAGTGAGCAGGGACCTGGAAACACCATATATTTT.

The chain couples TRBV2 to TRBJ1-3; a weak D match, TRBD1 (5 bases). Between the trimmed V and J ends, which lost 7 bases and 0 bases, there was a span of 7 bases. Germline values: CDR1 SNHLY, CDR2 FYNNEI. There are 13 residues in the CDR3. The DNA of the CDR3 is TGTGCCAGCAAGACAGACTCTGGAAACACCATATATTTT. Protein sequence: CASKTDSGNTIYF.

The V call is TRBV4-1, the J call TRBJ1-4; no clear D. From germline, CDR1 is MGHRA and CDR2 YSYEKL. V shed 3 bases and J shed 8 bases, with 16 bases lying between them. This CDR3 region has 15 residues. The CDR3 nucleotides are TGCGCCAGCAGCCACCACTCGGAGAGGCAGGAAAAACTGTTTTTT. It translates to CASSHHSERQEKLFF.

The chain carries TRBV29-1 and TRBJ2-5; D might be TRBD2 (5 bases). V shed 3 bases and J shed 4 bases, with 9 bases lying between them. This CDR3 comprises 12 residues. The V gene's germline CDR1 is SQVTM and CDR2 ANQGSEA. The CDR3 region has the DNA TGCAGCGTTGACACCGGGGTAGAGACCCAGTACTTC. Amino acid sequence: CSVDTGVETQYF. The full variable domain, with the rest looked up from reference TRBV29-1 and TRBJ2-5, is SAVISQKPSRDICQRGTSLTIQCQVDSQVTMMFWYRQQPGQSLTLIATANQGSEATYESGFVIDKFPISRPNLTFSTLTVSNMSPEDSSIYLCSVDTGVETQYFGPGTRLLVL.

In its sample, this clonotype was seen a few times. The chain has TRBV5-5 and TRBJ2-2, with TRBD1 identical over 9 bases. V shed 1 base, J shed 2 bases, and the junction held 6 bases outside the gene matches. The V gene's germline CDR1 is SGHKS and CDR2 YYEKEE (reference sequence). This CDR3 region has 17 residues. This CDR3 is CASSLNPGQGNTGELFF. The CDR3 nucleotides are TGTGCCAGCAGCTTGAATCCGGGACAGGGCAACACCGGGGAGCTGTTTTTT.

This clonotype was counted between two and nine times. V and J are TRBV6-1 and TRBJ1-1, with D hard to call. Trimming left V 5 bases short and J 0 bases short, with 10 bases between. Germline loops: CDR1 MNHNS, CDR2 SASEGT. CDR3 length equals 14 residues. CDR3 bases: TGTGCCAGCAGTCACGGGTCCATGAACACTGAAGCTTTCTTT. Translated, it gives CASSHGSMNTEAFF.

The sample holds a few counts of this clonotype. The rearrangement uses TRBV29-1 and TRBJ1-2, with D uncertain. CDR3 length equals 12 residues. Germline lookup yields CDR1 SQVTM and CDR2 ANQGSEA. The V gene lost 5 bases and the J gene lost 5 bases, with 12 bases spanning the gap. CDR3: CSVRPGGYGYTF. The CDR3 DNA reads as TGCAGCGTTAGGCCAGGAGGGTATGGCTACACCTTC. Full variable domain (outside the CDR3, taken from reference TRBV29-1 and TRBJ1-2): SAVISQKPSRDICQRGTSLTIQCQVDSQVTMMFWYRQQPGQSLTLIATANQGSEATYESGFVIDKFPISRPNLTFSTLTVSNMSPEDSSIYLCSVRPGGYGYTFGSGTRLTVV.

The rearrangement uses TRBV20-1 and TRBJ2-3, with TRBD2 matching over 14 bases. The J segment lost 5 bases and the V segment lost 6 bases, leaving 7 bases of the junction unmatched. In germline, CDR1 is DFQATT, CDR2 SNEGSKA (reference sequence). CDR3 length: 15 residues. This chain's CDR3 is CSAAGTSGGGDTQYF. DNA of the CDR3: TGCAGTGCGGCCGGGACTAGCGGGGGCGGAGATACGCAGTATTTT.

The rearrangement joins TRBV28 to TRBJ1-5, with TRBD1 matching 7 bases. The trim removed 7 bases at V and 12 bases at J, leaving 12 bases unmatched. The CDR3 totals 13 residues. The germline V gene has CDR1 MDHEN and CDR2 SYDVKM. The chain's CDR3 is CASTPQGGTDQHF. CDR3 DNA: TGTGCCAGCACCCCGCAAGGGGGGACAGACCAGCATTTT.

This clonotype was counted many times. This chain uses TRBV7-9 with TRBJ1-1; 7 nucleotides agree with TRBD1. Trimming cost V 4 bases and J 5 bases; bases outside gene matches: 10. The CDR3 covers 15 residues. Germline CDR1 reads SEHNR; CDR2 reads FQNEAQ (reference sequence). The CDR3, as DNA: TGTGCCAGCAGCTCCGGACGGAGGGGGCGAACTGAAGCTTTCTTT. This gives the protein CASSSGRRGRTEAFF.

This rearrangement joins TRBV11-2 to TRBJ1-4; a weak D match, TRBD1 (5 bases). With 5 bases removed from V and 5 bases from J, the gap between germline ends came to 12 bases. The germline V gene has CDR1 SGHAT and CDR2 FQNNGV. The CDR3 extends over 14 amino acids. The CDR3 region has the DNA TGTGCCAGCAGCCAGTCCGGGACGAATGAAAAACTGTTTTTT. It yields the protein CASSQSGTNEKLFF.

The chain recombines TRBV3-1 with TRBJ1-5; D gene uncertain. There are 14 residues in the CDR3. Germline V CDR1 and CDR2: LGHDT, YNNKEL (reference sequence). Trimming removed 0 bases at V and 4 bases at J, with 7 bases between. In nucleotides, the CDR3 is TGTGCCAGCAGCCAAGAGCCCGGGAATCAGCCCCAGCATTTT. It codes for CASSQEPGNQPQHF.

Ten or more counts support this clonotype. V gene TRBV6-1 combines with J gene TRBJ1-3; D is perhaps TRBD1 (6 bases). The CDR3 length is 15 residues. Per the germline V gene, CDR1 is MNHNS and CDR2 is SASEGT. V was trimmed by 1 base and J by 4 bases, leaving 11 bases between them. CDR3 residues: CASSEVGGLGNTIYF. CDR3 DNA sequence: TGTGCCAGCAGTGAAGTGGGGGGCCTCGGAAACACCATATATTTT.

This clonotype has only a few counts. The chain employs TRBV4-2 and TRBJ2-2, with a weak D call TRBD1 (5 bases). CDR3 length: 15 residues. V was pared by 0 bases and J by 5 bases, with 10 bases between. Germline CDR1 is LGHNA and CDR2 is YNFKEQ. DNA for the CDR3: TGTGCCAGCAGCCAAGACGCCCAGGGTACCGGGGAGCTGTTTTTT. It encodes CASSQDAQGTGELFF.